This T cell receptor beta chain derives from a study of cytomegalovirus exposure and HLA in healthy donors. Study in general: T cells numbering about 200 million yielded some 100 million unique TCR beta sequences in an earlier analysis. Study conclusions and caveats: Per a prior analysis, the majority of TCR beta V segments were productive roughly 87% or roughly 30% of the time. In all likelihood, a cluster of highly shared sequence variants was a sequencing artifact. It was assumed in the presence/absence analyses that sequencing depth was roughly uniform across donors.

Germline V lookup: CDR1 MNHEY, CDR2 SMNVEV (reference sequence). Trimming took off 5 bases at V and 5 bases at J, with 12 bases between the two ends. This CDR3 has 13 amino acids. Regarding this clone: Its antigen is currently unknown.

The study ran its PCR with 60 Vbeta and 13 Jbeta primers. Profiled with immunoSEQ multiplex PCR; TCRdb holds only in-frame clones, not every one. There are 150,000 to 200,000 clones in the sample; 70% to 80% occur only once, and roughly 1.5% lies in the top ten. The specimen sequenced was PBMCs. The V and J genes are TRBV27 and TRBJ2-5; D might be TRBD2 (5 bases). The receptor was isolated from a woman between 50 and 59 years old in good health and CMV-seronegative. CDR3 sequence: CASSPWGEETQYF. The CDR3 nucleotides are TGTGCCAGCAGTCCATGGGGAGAGGAGACCCAGTACTTC.